These T cell receptor beta chains were read from a single sample in a study of response to subunit inactivated influenza vaccine. TCRdb redid the calling of the RT-PCR reads with MiXCR, one entry per CDR3 protein. The sample lists about 540,000 distinct CDR3 sequences, around 25% occurring once. The same data also contributed to another study, on T cells expressing NK-cell markers.

The specimen comprised CD4+ T cells sorted from PBMCs, sampled 11 to 12 days after vaccination. The receptors come from a man aged 45-65 years who received an inactivated influenza vaccine. The CDR3 runs from the conserved cysteine through the conserved F or W. Each record gives: V gene, clone size, D gene, J gene, CDR3 protein, CDR3 DNA. D genes are given only for firm matches. Only some rows state a clone size, as once, few, many or a class for expanded clones.

TRBV11-2	NA	NA	TRBJ2-7	CASSPNRGRMFYEQYF	TGTGCCAGCAGCCCCAATCGGGGGAGGATGTTTTACGAGCAGTACTTC
TRBV7-2	NA	NA	TRBJ2-7	CASSPRTGASYEQYF	TGTGCCAGCAGCCCTCGAACAGGTGCCTCCTACGAGCAGTACTTC
TRBV7-8	NA	NA	TRBJ1-5	CASSYEQGGSQPQHF	TGTGCCAGCAGCTACGAACAGGGAGGCAGTCAGCCCCAGCATTTT
TRBV12-3/TRBV12-4	many	NA	TRBJ2-7	CASSLRHNYEQYF	TGTGCCAGCAGTTTAAGGCACAACTACGAGCAGTACTTC
TRBV10-3	NA	NA	TRBJ2-3	CAIRQGAVGDTQYF	TGTGCCATCAGACAGGGAGCGGTAGGGGATACGCAGTATTTT
TRBV29-1	NA	NA	TRBJ1-1	CSVIAHLNTEAFF	TGCAGCGTAATCGCTCACCTGAACACTGAAGCTTTCTTT
TRBV24-1	NA	NA	TRBJ2-5	CATSAAGTSQETQYF	TGTGCCACCAGTGCCGCAGGGACCTCCCAAGAGACCCAGTACTTC
TRBV5-6	few	TRBD2	TRBJ2-3	CASSLVASGRTDTQYF	TGTGCCAGCAGCTTGGTGGCTAGCGGACGCACAGATACGCAGTATTTT
TRBV20-1	NA	TRBD1	TRBJ2-1	CSAPRQGSPNEQFF	TGCAGTGCGCCGCGACAGGGGTCCCCCAATGAGCAGTTCTTC
TRBV12-3/TRBV12-4	NA	TRBD1	TRBJ2-1	CASSLEGALLSYNEQFF	TGTGCCAGCAGTTTAGAGGGGGCTCTCCTCTCCTACAATGAGCAGTTCTTC
TRBV7-2	many	NA	TRBJ2-7	CASSLVGMGSYEQYF	TGTGCCAGCAGCTTAGTTGGGATGGGCTCCTACGAGCAGTACTTC
TRBV20-1	NA	TRBD2	TRBJ2-3	CSASRLAGVDTQYF	TGCAGTGCCAGTAGACTAGCGGGAGTAGATACGCAGTATTTT
TRBV5-1	many	NA	TRBJ2-1	CASSLGGRGTYNEQFF	TGCGCCAGCAGCTTGGGGGGCAGGGGCACCTACAATGAGCAGTTCTTC